This T cell receptor beta chain stems from a study of graft-versus-host responses after intestinal transplantation. Study overall: Following induction with anti-thymocyte globulin, all recipients were given tacrolimus and steroids for approximately three years. General observations from the study: The marrow of recipients harbored GvH clones, and ileum or blood showed some of them first. Early after transplant, HvG declines were associated with peak levels of circulating GvH clones. When patients had graft-donor T cell macrochimerism, their allografts held high graft-versus-host to host-versus-graft clonal ratios.

With regard to this clone: The target antigen is unknown. Other nucleotide sequences in the sample specify the same CDR3.

Germline CDR1 and CDR2: MDHEN and SYDVKM. The CDR3 loop spans 14 amino acids. V lost 6 bases, J lost 0 bases, and 9 bases lay in between. Profiling relied on immunoSEQ multiplex PCR, and the TCRdb table lists in-frame clones only, not all of them. The table has about 130,000 clones, nearly 95% seen once. The clonotype was recovered from a human donor who received an intestinal transplant. This chain joins TRBV28 and TRBJ1-3; D is perhaps TRBD1 (5 bases). Source: unstimulated CD4+ T cells sorted from spleen or lymph node cells, taken before intestinal transplant. CDR3 sequence: CASSLGGSGNTIYF. CDR3 coding DNA: TGTGCCAGCAGCCTGGGGGGCTCTGGAAACACCATATATTTT.